The 19 T cell receptor beta chains below were found in one sample sequenced in a study of shared clonotypes between healthy human individuals. In the naive CD8 group, cells lacked CD45RO and were positively selected for CCR7, so terminally differentiated effector memory CD45RA+ cells were left out. Only in-frame clones appear in the TCRdb table, and some are missing; sequencing was by immunoSEQ multiplex PCR. The data contain approximately 1.9 million clones, approximately 92% of them singletons. Sequenced input: naive CD8+ T cells from PBMCs. These receptors were obtained from a young man in good health. Some clones in this sample may be carry-over from other donors' samples.

This rearrangement joins TRBV7-8 to TRBJ2-3; 9 bases align to TRBD2. This CDR3 is 17 amino acids long. CDR1 is SGHVS, CDR2 FQNEAQ, per germline. J lost 0 bases, V lost 4 bases, and 8 bases had no gene match. As DNA, the CDR3 is TGTGCCAGCAGCTCGGCTCTAGCGGGGTCTAGCACAGATACGCAGTATTTT. This encodes CASSSALAGSSTDTQYF.

The rearrangement joins TRBV5-8 to TRBJ2-7; 14 bases are shared with TRBD2. Germline lookup yields CDR1 SGHTS and CDR2 YDEGEE. With V trimmed by 4 bases and J by 2 bases, 2 bases remained unmatched. The CDR3 totals 15 residues. The CDR3 sequence is CASSQGLAGAYEQYF. The DNA for the CDR3 is TGTGCCAGCAGCCAGGGACTAGCGGGGGCCTACGAGCAGTACTTC.

The chain couples TRBV11-2 to TRBJ2-1; D is possibly TRBD2 (6 bases). The CDR3 has 15 amino acids. Germline loops: CDR1 SGHAT, CDR2 FQNNGV. V lost 1 base and J lost 4, with 11 bases in between. The CDR3 reads CASSLGLAIYNEQFF. The DNA for the CDR3 is TGTGCCAGCAGCTTAGGGCTAGCGATTTACAATGAGCAGTTCTTC.

The chain joins TRBV7-9 to TRBJ2-5; 9 bases are a match to TRBD1. Looked up from germline, CDR1 is SEHNR and CDR2 is FQNEAQ (reference sequence). The CDR3 totals 13 residues. With 5 bases clipped from V and 6 bases from J, the junction kept 4 bases outside the gene matches. In DNA, the CDR3 is TGTGCCAGCAGCCCCGACAGGGGGAAGACCCAGTACTTC. It yields the protein CASSPDRGKTQYF.

This clone was recorded only once. The sample carries other DNA sequences with the same CDR3. CDR3 sequence reads: CASSQGREQFF. DNA for the CDR3: TGTGCCAGTAGCCAAGGTAGGGAGCAGTTCTTC. The chain couples TRBV19 to TRBJ2-1; no clear D gene. Germline CDR1 and CDR2: LNHDA and SQIVND (reference sequence). V was clipped by 6 bases and J by 10 bases, with 10 bases between them. The CDR3 covers 11 residues.

The genes are TRBV27 and TRBJ2-7, with TRBD2 matching over 7 bases. The length of the CDR3 is 13 residues. The V gene's germline CDR1 is MNHEY and CDR2 SMNVEV (reference sequence). Germline trimming cut 10 bases from V and 7 bases from J; bases unmatched to any gene: 13. This chain's CDR3 is CAITRASGTEQYF. CDR3 bases: TGTGCCATCACCCGGGCTAGCGGAACTGAGCAGTACTTC.

The chain joins TRBV7-9 to TRBJ2-5; no definite D call. Germline V gives CDR1 SEHNR, CDR2 FQNEAQ (reference sequence). Deletions cut 4 bases from V and 3 bases from J, with 12 bases between. The CDR3 contains 14 residues. The DNA of the CDR3 is TGTGCCAGCAGCTCCCGGACGCTAAAAGAGACCCAGTACTTC. It encodes CASSSRTLKETQYF. The variable domain in full, completed from reference TRBV7-9 and TRBJ2-5, reads DTGVSQNPRHKITKRGQNVTFRCDPISEHNRLYWYRQTLGQGPEFLTYFQNEAQLEKSRLLSDRFSAERPKGSFSTLEIQRTEQGDSAMYLCASSSRTLKETQYFGPGTRLLVL.

In the case of this clone: Different DNA sequences within this sample yield the same CDR3. The chain couples TRBV28 to TRBJ2-7; 7 bases agree with TRBD1. Germline-derived CDR1 and CDR2 are MDHEN and SYDVKM. After removal of 8 bases from V and 2 bases from J, the junction contained 3 bases not matched to a gene. The CDR3 loop spans 12 amino acids. CDR3 amino acids: CASGDSTYEQYF. Here the CDR3 DNA reads TGTGCCAGCGGGGACAGCACCTACGAGCAGTACTTC.

The V gene is TRBV7-3, the J gene TRBJ2-5; 9 nucleotides line up with TRBD1. This CDR3 contains 15 residues. J was trimmed by 6 bases and V by 4 bases; bases with no gene match: 9. Germline CDR1 is SGHTA and CDR2 is FQGTGA. CDR3 coding DNA: TGTGCCAGCAGCTATACAGGGGGCGCCGGGCAGACCCAGTACTTC. It is translated as CASSYTGGAGQTQYF.

V usage is TRBV5-1 and J usage is TRBJ2-1; 12 bases map to TRBD2. Germline lookup yields CDR1 SGHRS and CDR2 YFSETQ. The junction had 4 bases not matched to a gene; V was cut back by 4 bases and J by 2 bases. This CDR3 region has 16 residues. As DNA, the CDR3 is TGCGCCAGCAGCATGCGACTAGCGGGAGCCTACAATGAGCAGTTCTTC. It codes for CASSMRLAGAYNEQFF.

The chain has TRBV2 and TRBJ1-1, with TRBD1 identical over 9 bases. J gave up 5 bases and V 8 bases, and 6 bases lay outside the gene matches. The germline V gene has CDR1 SNHLY and CDR2 FYNNEI. This CDR3 spans 13 amino acids. The CDR3 DNA is TGTGCCAGCGAACAGGGGGCGGTGACTGAAGCTTTCTTT. Encoded protein: CASEQGAVTEAFF.

V and J are TRBV5-4 and TRBJ1-1, with D possibly being TRBD1 (5 bases). The CDR3 is made up of 13 amino acids. Looked up from germline, CDR1 is SGHNT and CDR2 is YYREEE (reference sequence). Trimming pared 9 bases from V and 4 bases from J, leaving 16 bases between. Here the CDR3 DNA reads TGTGCCACTCGAACGGGGGAGTCCACTGAAGCTTTCTTT. This sequence encodes CATRTGESTEAFF.

J is TRBJ2-1 and V is TRBV9; TRBD2 matches 13 bases. The CDR3 has 16 amino acids. J gave up 2 bases and V 3 bases, and 2 bases lay outside the gene matches. Germline-derived CDR1 and CDR2 are SGDLS and YYNGEE. The CDR3 sequence is CASSALAGGTYNEQFF. CDR3 in DNA: TGTGCCAGCAGCGCACTAGCGGGAGGGACCTACAATGAGCAGTTCTTC.

DNA of the CDR3: TGTGCCACCAGAGCCCCAAGCTCTGGGGCCAACGTCCTGACTTTC. This translates into CATRAPSSGANVLTF. This rearrangement joins TRBV27 to TRBJ2-6; D gene uncertain. The germline V gene encodes CDR1 MNHEY and CDR2 SMNVEV (reference sequence). CDR3 length equals 15 residues. The ends were cut back, 10 bases at V and 0 bases at J, with 13 bases in the middle.

V usage is TRBV11-2 and J usage is TRBJ1-2; the D gene is possibly TRBD1 (5 bases). Germline values: CDR1 SGHAT, CDR2 FQNNGV. The CDR3 loop spans 14 amino acids. V gave up 5 bases and J gave up 2 bases, with 12 bases separating them. The chain's CDR3 is CASSPRGENYGYTF. The CDR3 DNA reads TGTGCCAGCAGCCCTCGGGGGGAGAACTATGGCTACACCTTC.

V is TRBV25-1 and J is TRBJ2-7; 8 nucleotides line up with TRBD1. Germline CDR1 MGHDK, CDR2 SYGVNS. The CDR3 runs 14 residues. The V segment lost 4 bases and the J segment 2 bases; nucleotides outside the gene matches: 4. CDR3 nucleotides: TGTGCCAGCAGTGCGGCAGGGGGCACCTACGAGCAGTACTTC. Its translation is CASSAAGGTYEQYF.

V usage is TRBV30 and J usage is TRBJ2-7, with 10 bases matching TRBD1. Germline CDR1 is GTSNPN and CDR2 is SVGIG (reference sequence). Losses at the gene ends were 2 bases for V and 4 bases for J; bases not matched to a gene: 2. The CDR3 has 13 amino acids. The CDR3 reads CAWSWTGGYEQYF. The CDR3 coding sequence is TGTGCCTGGAGTTGGACAGGGGGTTACGAGCAGTACTTC.

The rearrangement uses TRBV4-3 and TRBJ1-1, with TRBD1 as a possible D gene (6 bases). V lost 1 base to trimming and J lost 0 bases, with 30 bases between them. There are 22 residues in the CDR3. The germline CDR1 and CDR2 sequences are LGHNA and YSLEER. DNA for the CDR3: TGCGCCAGCAGCCAAGCCTTCGGGGGGCGCGAAACCCCCAGGAATATGAACACTGAAGCTTTCTTT. Translating gives CASSQAFGGRETPRNMNTEAFF.

The chain carries TRBV19 and TRBJ1-5; D might be TRBD1 (5 bases). Trimming left V 0 bases short and J 2 bases short, with 17 bases between. The length of the CDR3 is 18 residues. The germline V gene encodes CDR1 LNHDA and CDR2 SQIVND (reference sequence). CDR3 loop: CASSIETSREEGNQPQHF. CDR3 coding DNA: TGTGCCAGTAGTATAGAAACCAGCAGGGAGGAAGGCAATCAGCCCCAGCATTTT.